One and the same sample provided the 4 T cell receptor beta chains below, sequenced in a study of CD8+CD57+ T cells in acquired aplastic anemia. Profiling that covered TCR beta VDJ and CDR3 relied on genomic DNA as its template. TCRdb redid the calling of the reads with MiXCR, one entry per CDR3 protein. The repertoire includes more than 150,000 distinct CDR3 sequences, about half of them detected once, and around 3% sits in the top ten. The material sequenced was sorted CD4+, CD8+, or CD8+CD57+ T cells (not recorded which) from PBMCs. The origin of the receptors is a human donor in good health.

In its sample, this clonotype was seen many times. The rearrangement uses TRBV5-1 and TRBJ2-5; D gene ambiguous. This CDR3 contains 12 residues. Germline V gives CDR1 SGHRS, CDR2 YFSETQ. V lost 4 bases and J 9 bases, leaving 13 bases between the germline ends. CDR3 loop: CASSLSVGSQYF. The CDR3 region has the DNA TGCGCCAGCAGCCTCTCGGTCGGGTCCCAGTACTTC. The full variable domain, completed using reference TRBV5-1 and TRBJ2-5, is KAGVTQTPRYLIKTRGQQVTLSCSPISGHRSVSWYQQTPGQGLQFLFEYFSETQRNKGNFPGRFSGRQFSNSRSEMNVSTLELGDSALYLCASSLSVGSQYFGPGTRLLVL.

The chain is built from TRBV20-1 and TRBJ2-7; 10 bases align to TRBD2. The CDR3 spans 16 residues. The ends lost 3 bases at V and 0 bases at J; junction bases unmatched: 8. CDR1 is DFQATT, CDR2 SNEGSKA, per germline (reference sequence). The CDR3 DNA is TGCAGTGCTAGCTTAGCGGGGGGATCAAGCTCCTACGAGCAGTACTTC. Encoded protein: CSASLAGGSSSYEQYF.

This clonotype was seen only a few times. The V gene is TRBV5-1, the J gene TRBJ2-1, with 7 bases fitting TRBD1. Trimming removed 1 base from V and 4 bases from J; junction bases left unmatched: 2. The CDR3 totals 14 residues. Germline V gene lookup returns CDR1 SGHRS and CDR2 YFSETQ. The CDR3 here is CASSLTGVYNEQFF. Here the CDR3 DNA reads TGCGCCAGCAGCTTGACAGGGGTATACAATGAGCAGTTCTTC.

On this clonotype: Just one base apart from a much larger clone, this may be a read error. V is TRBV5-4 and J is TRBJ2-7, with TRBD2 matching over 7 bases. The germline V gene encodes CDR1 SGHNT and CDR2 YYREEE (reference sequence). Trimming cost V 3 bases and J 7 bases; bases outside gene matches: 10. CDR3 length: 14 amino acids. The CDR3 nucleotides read TGTGCCAGCAGCTCGGGACGGGGGGTGGGAGAGCAGTACTTC. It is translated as CASSSGRGVGEQYF.